The 12 T cell receptor beta chains below all came from one sample that was sequenced in a study of blood T cell repertoires in COVID-19. Assay used: immunoSEQ multiplex PCR; TCRdb lists only in-frame clones, some missing. The sample carries 200,000 to 300,000 clones, roughly 77% recorded once. The sequenced sample consisted of peripheral blood. Receptors originate from a woman older than 75 with acute or convalescent COVID-19.

This clone was counted only a few times. This CDR3 is CASSIYQGQPQHF. The CDR3 region has the DNA TGTGCCAGCAGTATTTATCAGGGGCAGCCCCAGCATTTT. The chain carries TRBV12-3 or TRBV12-4 and TRBJ1-5; tentatively, D is TRBD1 (6 bases). This CDR3 has 13 amino acids. Trimming shortened V by 5 bases and J by 7 bases, and 12 bases separated the two germline ends.

The V call is TRBV7-2, the J call TRBJ2-2; maybe TRBD1 (6 bases). CDR1 and CDR2 (germline): SGHTA, FQGNSA. Trimming took 3 bases from V and 2 from J, leaving 10 bases between them. This CDR3 contains 15 residues. The CDR3 reads CASSLGDINTGELFF. CDR3 DNA sequence: TGTGCCAGCAGCTTGGGGGACATAAACACCGGGGAGCTGTTTTTT.

The chain links TRBV5-1 to TRBJ1-5; D perhaps matches TRBD1 (5 bases). The CDR3 totals 15 residues. V was shortened by 2 bases and J by 4 bases, with 13 bases between the two germline ends. Germline CDR1 reads SGHRS; CDR2 reads YFSETQ. CDR3 residues: CASSLGAGLNQPQHF. The CDR3 coding sequence is TGCGCCAGCAGCTTAGGGGCAGGGCTTAATCAGCCCCAGCATTTT.

This clone was observed once. V is TRBV16 and J is TRBJ2-7, with 7 bases identical to TRBD1. CDR3 size: 14 residues. Germline loops: CDR1 KGHSY, CDR2 FQNENV. V lost 2 bases, J lost 12 bases, and 13 bases stayed unmatched. The CDR3 bases are TGTGCCAGCAGCCAAGCCCGACAGGGAGATAGTTTGTACTTC. Amino acid sequence: CASSQARQGDSLYF.

This sequence joins TRBV5-1 and TRBJ1-1; D is uncertain. The germline gives CDR1 SGHRS, CDR2 YFSETQ. The CDR3 loop spans 14 amino acids. Deletions cut 4 bases from V and 5 bases from J, with 15 bases between. CDR3 bases: TGCGCCAGCAGCCGGACTCTCGAAAGTACTGAAGCTTTCTTT. It specifies CASSRTLESTEAFF.

The chain joins TRBV19 to TRBJ2-2, with 7 bases that match TRBD1. V was clipped by 10 bases and J by 6 bases; unmatched bases: 11. The CDR3 has 14 amino acids. CDR1 is LNHDA and CDR2 is SQIVND in the germline V gene (reference sequence). The CDR3 sequence: CATRQGLLAGELFF. The CDR3 DNA sequence: TGTGCCACCCGACAGGGCCTCCTCGCCGGGGAGCTGTTTTTT.

The chain has TRBV11-2 and TRBJ1-5; a weak D match, TRBD1 (5 bases). The CDR3 sequence is 15 residues long. The ends were cut back, 1 base at V and 6 bases at J, with 13 bases in the middle. Germline CDR1 SGHAT, CDR2 FQNNGV. The CDR3 sequence: CASSLGPGLGQPQHF. CDR3 nucleotides: TGTGCCAGCAGCTTAGGCCCAGGGTTGGGTCAGCCCCAGCATTTT.

J is TRBJ1-1 and V is TRBV7-3; no reliable D call. This CDR3 is built from 13 residues. CDR1 and CDR2 from the germline V gene are SGHTA and FQGTGA. V was pared by 5 bases and J by 5 bases, with 12 bases between. The CDR3 region has the DNA TGTGCCAGCAGCCTTACAACCAATACTGAAGCTTTCTTT. Translated: CASSLTTNTEAFF.

This rearrangement joins TRBV28 to TRBJ1-4; D is perhaps TRBD1 (5 bases). CDR1 and CDR2 (germline): MDHEN, SYDVKM. This CDR3 comprises 15 residues. V lost 6 bases and J 0 bases, leaving 11 bases between the germline ends. CDR3 sequence reads: CASREGTPTNEKLFF. CDR3 nucleotide sequence: TGTGCCAGCAGGGAAGGGACTCCAACTAATGAAAAACTGTTTTTT.

The chain combines TRBV5-4 with TRBJ1-3; D call uncertain. Trimming left V 0 bases short and J 0 bases short, with 10 bases between. CDR3 size: 16 residues. Germline lookup yields CDR1 SGHNT and CDR2 YYREEE (reference sequence). CDR3 in DNA: TGTGCCAGCAGCTTGGAGAGGCGGAACTCTGGAAACACCATATATTTT. Protein product: CASSLERRNSGNTIYF.

The rearrangement links TRBV7-9 to TRBJ2-2; possibly TRBD1 for D (5 bases). Looked up from germline, CDR1 is SEHNR and CDR2 is FQNEAQ (reference sequence). V was trimmed by 6 bases and J by 4 bases, leaving 12 bases between them. The CDR3 sequence is 14 residues long. This chain's CDR3 is CASSLQDPTGELFF. The CDR3 DNA reads TGTGCCAGCAGTCTACAGGATCCCACCGGGGAGCTGTTTTTT.

The genes are TRBV2 and TRBJ1-1; 8 bases line up with TRBD1. V shed 5 bases, J shed 4 bases, and the junction held 6 bases outside the gene matches. The germline gives CDR1 SNHLY, CDR2 FYNNEI. The CDR3 has 14 amino acids. This CDR3 is CASSLDRGGTEAFF. CDR3 DNA: TGTGCCAGCAGTCTAGACAGGGGAGGCACTGAAGCTTTCTTT.